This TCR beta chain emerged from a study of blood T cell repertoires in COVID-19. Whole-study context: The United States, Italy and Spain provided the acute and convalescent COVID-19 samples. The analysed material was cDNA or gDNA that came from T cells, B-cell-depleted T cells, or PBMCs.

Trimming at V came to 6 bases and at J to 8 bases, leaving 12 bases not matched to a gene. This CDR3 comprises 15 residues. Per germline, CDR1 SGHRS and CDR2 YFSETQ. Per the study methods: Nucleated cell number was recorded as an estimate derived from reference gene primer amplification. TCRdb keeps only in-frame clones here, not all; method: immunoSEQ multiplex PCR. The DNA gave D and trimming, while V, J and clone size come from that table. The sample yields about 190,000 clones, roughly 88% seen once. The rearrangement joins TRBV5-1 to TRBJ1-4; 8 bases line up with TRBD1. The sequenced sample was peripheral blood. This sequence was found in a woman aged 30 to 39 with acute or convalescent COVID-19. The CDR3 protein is CASTLDDRGWEKLFF. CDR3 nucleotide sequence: TGCGCCAGCACCCTAGACGACAGGGGCTGGGAAAAACTGTTTTTT.